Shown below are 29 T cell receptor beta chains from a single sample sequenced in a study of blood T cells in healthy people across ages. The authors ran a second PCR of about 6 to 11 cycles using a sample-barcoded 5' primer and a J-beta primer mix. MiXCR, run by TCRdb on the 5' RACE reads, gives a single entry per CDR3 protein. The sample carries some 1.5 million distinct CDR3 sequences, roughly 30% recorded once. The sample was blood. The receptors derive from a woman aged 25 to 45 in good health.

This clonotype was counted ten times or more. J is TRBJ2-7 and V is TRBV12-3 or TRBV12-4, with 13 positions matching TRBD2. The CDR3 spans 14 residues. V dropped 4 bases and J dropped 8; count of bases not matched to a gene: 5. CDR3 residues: CASSSGLAGDQQYF. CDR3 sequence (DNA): TGTGCCAGCAGTTCAGGACTAGCGGGAGACCAGCAGTACTTC.

In nucleotides, the CDR3 is TGTGCCAGCAGCTCACTTAGGCGGGGACTTACTATGGGGGCCAACGTCCTGACTTTC. Its protein is CASSSLRRGLTMGANVLTF. The V gene is TRBV5-6, the J gene TRBJ2-6, with D tentatively TRBD2 (6 bases). The germline V gene encodes CDR1 SGHDT and CDR2 YYEEEE. V was shortened by 3 bases and J by 4 bases, with 23 bases between the two germline ends. CDR3 length: 19 amino acids.

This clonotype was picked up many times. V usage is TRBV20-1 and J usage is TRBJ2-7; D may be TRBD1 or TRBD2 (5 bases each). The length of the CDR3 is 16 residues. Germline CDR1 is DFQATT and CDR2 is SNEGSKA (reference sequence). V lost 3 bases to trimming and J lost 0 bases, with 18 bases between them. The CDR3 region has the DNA TGCAGTGCTAGGGCGACGGGACGGCGCTTCTCCTACGAGCAGTACTTC. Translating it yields CSARATGRRFSYEQYF.

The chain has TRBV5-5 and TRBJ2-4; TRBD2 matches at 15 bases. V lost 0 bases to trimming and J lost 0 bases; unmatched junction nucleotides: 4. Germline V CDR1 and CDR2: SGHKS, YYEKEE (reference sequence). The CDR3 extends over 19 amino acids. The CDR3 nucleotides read TGTGCCAGCAGCTTGGGGACTAGCGGGGGGGACCTAGCCAAAAACATTCAGTACTTC. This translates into CASSLGTSGGDLAKNIQYF.

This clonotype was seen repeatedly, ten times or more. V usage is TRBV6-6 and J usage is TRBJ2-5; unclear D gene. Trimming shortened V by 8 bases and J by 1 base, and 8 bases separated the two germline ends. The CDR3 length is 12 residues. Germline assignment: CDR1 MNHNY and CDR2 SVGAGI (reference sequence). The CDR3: CASGQIQETQYF. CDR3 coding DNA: TGTGCCAGCGGTCAAATCCAAGAGACCCAGTACTTC.

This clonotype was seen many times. In nucleotides, the CDR3 is TGTGCCAGCAGTTTATACCAGGACTCCCCCTACGAGCAGTACTTC. Amino acid sequence: CASSLYQDSPYEQYF. This sequence joins TRBV27 and TRBJ2-7; D might be TRBD2 (5 bases). The germline CDR1 and CDR2 sequences are MNHEY and SMNVEV (reference sequence). The CDR3 is made up of 15 amino acids. The V end lost 1 base, the J end lost 2 bases, and 12 bases lay between the germline ends.

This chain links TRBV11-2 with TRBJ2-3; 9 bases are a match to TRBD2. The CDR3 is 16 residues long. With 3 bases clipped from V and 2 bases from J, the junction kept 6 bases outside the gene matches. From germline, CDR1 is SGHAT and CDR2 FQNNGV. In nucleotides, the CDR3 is TGTGCCAGCAGCTTTTCTAGCGGGACATACACAGATACGCAGTATTTT. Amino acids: CASSFSSGTYTDTQYF.

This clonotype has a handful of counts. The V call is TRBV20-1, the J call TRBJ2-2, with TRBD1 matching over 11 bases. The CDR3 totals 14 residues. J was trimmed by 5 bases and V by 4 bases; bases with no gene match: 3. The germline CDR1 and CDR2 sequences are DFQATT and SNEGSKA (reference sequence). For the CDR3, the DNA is TGCAGTGCTAAAGGACAGGGGGCAACCGGGGAGCTGTTTTTT. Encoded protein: CSAKGQGATGELFF.

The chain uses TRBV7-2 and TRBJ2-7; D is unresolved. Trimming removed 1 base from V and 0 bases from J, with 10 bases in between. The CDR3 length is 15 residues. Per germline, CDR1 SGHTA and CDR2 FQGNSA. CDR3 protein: CASSLGWQISYEQYF. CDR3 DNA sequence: TGTGCCAGCAGCTTAGGATGGCAGATCTCCTACGAGCAGTACTTC. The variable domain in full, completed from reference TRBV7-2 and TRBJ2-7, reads GAGVSQSPSNKVTEKGKDVELRCDPISGHTALYWYRQSLGQGLEFLIYFQGNSAPDKSGLPSDRFSAERTGGSVSTLTIQRTQQEDSAVYLCASSLGWQISYEQYFGPGTRLTVT.

CDR3 region: CASVKQGTGNEKLFF. DNA for the CDR3: TGTGCTAGTGTTAAACAGGGGACGGGAAATGAAAAACTGTTTTTT. This chain joins TRBV12-5 and TRBJ1-4; 7 nucleotides agree with TRBD1. This CDR3 contains 15 residues. Per germline, CDR1 LGHNT and CDR2 FRNRAP. J lost 5 bases, V lost 7 bases, and 10 bases had no gene match.

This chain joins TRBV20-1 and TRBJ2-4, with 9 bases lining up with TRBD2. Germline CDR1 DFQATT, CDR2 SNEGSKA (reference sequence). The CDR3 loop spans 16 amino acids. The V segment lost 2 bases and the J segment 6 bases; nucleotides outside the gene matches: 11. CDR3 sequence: CSARSPSGVPGNIQYF. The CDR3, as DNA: TGCAGTGCTAGATCGCCTAGCGGGGTTCCTGGAAACATTCAGTACTTC.

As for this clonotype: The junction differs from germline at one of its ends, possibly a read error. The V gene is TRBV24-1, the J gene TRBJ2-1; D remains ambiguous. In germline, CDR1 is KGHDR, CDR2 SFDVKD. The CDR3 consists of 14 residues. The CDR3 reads CTTTASSPNNEQFF. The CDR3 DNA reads TGTACCACCACGGCCTCCTCGCCGAACAATGAGCAGTTCTTC.

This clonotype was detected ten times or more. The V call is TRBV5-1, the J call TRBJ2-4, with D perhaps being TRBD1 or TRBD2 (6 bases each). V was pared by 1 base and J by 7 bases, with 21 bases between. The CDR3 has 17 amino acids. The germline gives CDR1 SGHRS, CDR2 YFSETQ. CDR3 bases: TGCGCCAGCAGCTTGAGCCCTCGGGGGCTGTCGTCCAACATTCAGTACTTC. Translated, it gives CASSLSPRGLSSNIQYF.

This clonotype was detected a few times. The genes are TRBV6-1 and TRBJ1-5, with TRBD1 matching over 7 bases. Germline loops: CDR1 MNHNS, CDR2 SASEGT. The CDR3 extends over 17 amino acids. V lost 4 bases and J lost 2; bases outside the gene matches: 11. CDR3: CASSGQFRGGGNQPQHF. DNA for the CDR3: TGTGCCAGCAGTGGGCAATTCAGGGGGGGAGGCAATCAGCCCCAGCATTTT.

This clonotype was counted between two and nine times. DNA of the CDR3: TGTGCCAGCTCCAGGGCCAAGGTTGGGGCCAACGTCCTGACTTTC. Amino acid sequence: CASSRAKVGANVLTF. The chain carries TRBV18 and TRBJ2-6; D may be TRBD1 (5 bases). In germline, CDR1 is KGHSH, CDR2 LQKENI. Between the trimmed V and J ends, which lost 6 bases and 3 bases, there was a span of 12 bases. CDR3 size: 15 residues.

The CDR3 DNA reads as TGTGCCAGCAGGGAACGTCAGGTCTACGAGCAGTACTTC. Translating gives CASRERQVYEQYF. The J gene is TRBJ2-7, the V gene TRBV2; unclear D gene. This CDR3 is built from 13 residues. Trimming stripped 6 bases from V and 3 bases from J, with 12 bases between. Germline V gene lookup returns CDR1 SNHLY and CDR2 FYNNEI. Supplemented by reference TRBV2 and TRBJ2-7, the full variable domain reads EPEVTQTPSHQVTQMGQEVILRCVPISNHLYFYWYRQILGQKVEFLVSFYNNEISEKSEIFDDQFSVERPDGSNFTLKIRSTKLEDSAMYFCASRERQVYEQYFGPGTRLTVT.

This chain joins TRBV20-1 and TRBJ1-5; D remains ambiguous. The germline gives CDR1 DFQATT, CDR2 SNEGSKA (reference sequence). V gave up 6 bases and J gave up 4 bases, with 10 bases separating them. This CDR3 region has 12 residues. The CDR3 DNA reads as TGCAGTGCCGGACTGGGGAATCAGCCCCAGCATTTT. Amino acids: CSAGLGNQPQHF.

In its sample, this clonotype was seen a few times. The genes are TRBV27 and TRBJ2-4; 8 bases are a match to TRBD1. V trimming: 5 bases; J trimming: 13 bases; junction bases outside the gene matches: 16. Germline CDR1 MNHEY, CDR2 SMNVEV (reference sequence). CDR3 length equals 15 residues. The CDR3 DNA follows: TGTGCCAGCAGTACCATAGGCAGGGGGCAGGGTGAGCAGTACTTC. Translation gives CASSTIGRGQGEQYF.

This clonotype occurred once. CDR3 loop: CASSGRDPTHEQYF. CDR3 nucleotide sequence: TGTGCCAGCAGCGGCCGGGACCCTACCCACGAGCAGTACTTC. This chain connects TRBV9 to TRBJ2-7, with D possibly called TRBD1 or TRBD2 (5 bases each). The CDR3 has 14 amino acids. The germline gives CDR1 SGDLS, CDR2 YYNGEE. V was clipped by 3 bases and J by 5 bases, with 15 bases between them.

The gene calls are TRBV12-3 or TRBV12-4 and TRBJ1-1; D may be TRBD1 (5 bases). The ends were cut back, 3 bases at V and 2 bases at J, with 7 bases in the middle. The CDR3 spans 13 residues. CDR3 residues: CASSFRDNTEAFF. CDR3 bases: TGTGCCAGCAGTTTCAGGGATAACACTGAAGCTTTCTTT.

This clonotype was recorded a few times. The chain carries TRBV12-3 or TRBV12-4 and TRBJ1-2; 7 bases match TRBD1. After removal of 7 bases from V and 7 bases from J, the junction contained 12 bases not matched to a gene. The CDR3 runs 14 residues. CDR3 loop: CASTLGQTVGGYTF. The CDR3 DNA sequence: TGTGCCAGCACATTGGGACAGACCGTCGGTGGCTACACCTTC.

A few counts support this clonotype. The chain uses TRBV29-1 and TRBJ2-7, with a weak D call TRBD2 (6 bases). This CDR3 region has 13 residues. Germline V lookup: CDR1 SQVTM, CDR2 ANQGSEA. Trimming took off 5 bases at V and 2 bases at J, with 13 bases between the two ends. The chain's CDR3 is CSVRGRKTYEQYF. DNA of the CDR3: TGCAGCGTTCGTGGGAGGAAAACCTACGAGCAGTACTTC.

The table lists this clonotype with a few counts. The CDR3 nucleotides are TGCGCCAGCATCCCGATTTCGGGACAGAAAAATGGCTACACCTTC. This sequence encodes CASIPISGQKNGYTF. This chain links TRBV5-1 with TRBJ1-2; 7 nucleotides agree with TRBD1. V lost 6 bases, J lost 6 bases, and 14 bases stayed unmatched. Germline CDR1 SGHRS, CDR2 YFSETQ. The CDR3 sequence is 15 residues long. Together with reference TRBV5-1 and TRBJ1-2, the CDR3 gives the full variable domain: KAGVTQTPRYLIKTRGQQVTLSCSPISGHRSVSWYQQTPGQGLQFLFEYFSETQRNKGNFPGRFSGRQFSNSRSEMNVSTLELGDSALYLCASIPISGQKNGYTFGSGTRLTVV.

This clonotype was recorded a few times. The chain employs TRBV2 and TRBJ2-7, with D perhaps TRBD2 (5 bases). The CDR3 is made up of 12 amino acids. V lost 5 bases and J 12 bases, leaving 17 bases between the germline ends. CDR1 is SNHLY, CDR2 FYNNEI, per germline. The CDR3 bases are TGTGCCAGCAGTCCTTCGGCACTAGTCACGTACTTC. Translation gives CASSPSALVTYF.

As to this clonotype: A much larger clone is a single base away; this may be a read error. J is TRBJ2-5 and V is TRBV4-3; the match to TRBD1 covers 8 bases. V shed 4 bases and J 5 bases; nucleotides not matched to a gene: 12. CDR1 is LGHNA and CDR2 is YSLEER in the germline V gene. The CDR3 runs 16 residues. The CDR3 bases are TGCGCCAGCAGCCCAAGCAGGACAGGGTTGGGCGAGACCCAGTACTTC. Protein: CASSPSRTGLGETQYF.

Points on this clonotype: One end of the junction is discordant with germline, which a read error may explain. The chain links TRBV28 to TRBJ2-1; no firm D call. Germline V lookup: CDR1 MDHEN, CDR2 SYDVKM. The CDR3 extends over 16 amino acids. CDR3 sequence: CVSSTPLGLVYNEQFF. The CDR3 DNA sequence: TGTGTCAGCAGCACCCCGCTAGGTCTAGTATACAATGAGCAGTTCTTC.

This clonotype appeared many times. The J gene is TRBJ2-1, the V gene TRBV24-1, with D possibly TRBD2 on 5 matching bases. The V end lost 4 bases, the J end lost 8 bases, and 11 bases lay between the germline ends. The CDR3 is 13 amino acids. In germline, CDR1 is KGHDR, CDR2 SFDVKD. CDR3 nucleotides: TGTGCCACCAGTGAAAGAGGGAGTGATGAGCAGTTCTTC. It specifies CATSERGSDEQFF.

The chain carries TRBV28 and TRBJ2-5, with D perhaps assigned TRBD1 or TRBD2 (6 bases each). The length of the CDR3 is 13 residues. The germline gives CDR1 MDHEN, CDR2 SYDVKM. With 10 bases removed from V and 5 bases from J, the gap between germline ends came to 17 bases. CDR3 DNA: TGTGCCATCACCACCCGGGGGCTGGAGACCCAGTACTTC. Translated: CAITTRGLETQYF. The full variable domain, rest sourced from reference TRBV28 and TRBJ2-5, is DVKVTQSSRYLVKRTGEKVFLECVQDMDHENMFWYRQDPGLGLRLIYFSYDVKMKEKGDIPEGYSVSREKKERFSLILESASTNQTSMYLCAITTRGLETQYFGPGTRLLVL.

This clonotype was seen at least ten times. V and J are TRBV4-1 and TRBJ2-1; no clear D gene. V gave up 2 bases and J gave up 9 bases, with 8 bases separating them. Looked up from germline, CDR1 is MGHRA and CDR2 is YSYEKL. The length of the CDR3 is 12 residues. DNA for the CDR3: TGCGCCAGCAGCCAAAGGTTCGCTGAGCAGTTCTTC. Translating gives CASSQRFAEQFF.